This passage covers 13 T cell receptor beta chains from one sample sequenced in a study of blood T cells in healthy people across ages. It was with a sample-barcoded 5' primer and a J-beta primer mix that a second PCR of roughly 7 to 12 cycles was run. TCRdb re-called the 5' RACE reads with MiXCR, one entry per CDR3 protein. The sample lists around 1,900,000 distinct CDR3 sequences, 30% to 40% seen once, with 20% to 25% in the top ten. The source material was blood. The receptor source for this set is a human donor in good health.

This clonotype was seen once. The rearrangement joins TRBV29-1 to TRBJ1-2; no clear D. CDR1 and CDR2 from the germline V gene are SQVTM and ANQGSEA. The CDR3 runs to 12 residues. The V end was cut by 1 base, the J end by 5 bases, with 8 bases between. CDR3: CSVEAVPYGYTF. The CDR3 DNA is TGCAGCGTTGAAGCTGTGCCATATGGCTACACCTTC. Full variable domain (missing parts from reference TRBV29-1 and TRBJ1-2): SAVISQKPSRDICQRGTSLTIQCQVDSQVTMMFWYRQQPGQSLTLIATANQGSEATYESGFVIDKFPISRPNLTFSTLTVSNMSPEDSSIYLCSVEAVPYGYTFGSGTRLTVV.

CDR3: CASSYDSFVDGYTF. For the CDR3, the DNA is TGTGCCAGCAGTTACGACAGTTTTGTAGATGGCTACACCTTC. The chain couples TRBV27 to TRBJ1-2; D is perhaps TRBD1 (5 bases). The CDR3 contains 14 residues. V gave up 4 bases and J gave up 6 bases, with 15 bases separating them. Germline CDR1 and CDR2: MNHEY and SMNVEV (reference sequence).

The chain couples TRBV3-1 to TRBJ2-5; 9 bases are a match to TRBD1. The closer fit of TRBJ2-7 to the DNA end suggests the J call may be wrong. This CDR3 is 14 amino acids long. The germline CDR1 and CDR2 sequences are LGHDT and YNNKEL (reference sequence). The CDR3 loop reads CASSQAGTGNEQYF. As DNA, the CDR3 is TGTGCCAGCAGCCAAGCAGGGACAGGGAACGAGCAGTACTTC.

The CDR3 nucleotides are TGCAGTGCTCCCCGAGGGACGGATGAGCAGTTCTTC. Translated: CSAPRGTDEQFF. J is TRBJ2-1 and V is TRBV20-1, with D possibly called TRBD1 or TRBD2 (5 bases each). This CDR3 region has 12 residues. Germline-derived CDR1 and CDR2 are DFQATT and SNEGSKA (reference sequence). The V gene lost 5 bases and the J gene lost 8 bases, with 13 bases spanning the gap.

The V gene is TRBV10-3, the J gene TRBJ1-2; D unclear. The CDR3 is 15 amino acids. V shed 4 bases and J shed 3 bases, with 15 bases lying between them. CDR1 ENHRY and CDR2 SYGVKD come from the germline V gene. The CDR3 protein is CAISVEGSEYYGYTF. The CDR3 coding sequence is TGTGCCATCAGTGTTGAAGGTTCTGAGTACTATGGCTACACCTTC.

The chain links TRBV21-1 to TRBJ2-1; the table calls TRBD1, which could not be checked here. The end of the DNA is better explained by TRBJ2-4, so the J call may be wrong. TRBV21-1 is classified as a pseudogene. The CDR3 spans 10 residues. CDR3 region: CASQGGLQYF. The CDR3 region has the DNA TGTGCCAGCCAAGGGGGACTTCAGTACTTC.

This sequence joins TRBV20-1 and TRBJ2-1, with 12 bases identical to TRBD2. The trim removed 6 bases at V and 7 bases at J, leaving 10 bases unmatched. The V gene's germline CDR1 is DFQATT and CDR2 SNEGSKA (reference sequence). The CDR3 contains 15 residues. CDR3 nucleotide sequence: TGCAGTGCGTTACTAGCGGGGGGCCCTGATAATGAGCAGTTCTTC. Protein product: CSALLAGGPDNEQFF.

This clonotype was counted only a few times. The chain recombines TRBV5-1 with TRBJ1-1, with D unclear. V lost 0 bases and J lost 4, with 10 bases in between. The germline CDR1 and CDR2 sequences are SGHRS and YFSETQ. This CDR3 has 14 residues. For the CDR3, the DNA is TGCGCCAGCAGCTTGGGCCCTATTGGCACTGAAGCTTTCTTT. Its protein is CASSLGPIGTEAFF.

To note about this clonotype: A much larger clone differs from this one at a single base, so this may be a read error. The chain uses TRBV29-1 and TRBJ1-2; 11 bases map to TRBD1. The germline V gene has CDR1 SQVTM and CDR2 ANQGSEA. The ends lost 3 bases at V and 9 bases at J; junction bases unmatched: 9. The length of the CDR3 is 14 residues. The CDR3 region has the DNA TGCAGCGTTGATCGCCTTGGACAGGGGGCTAGCTACACCTTC. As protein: CSVDRLGQGASYTF.

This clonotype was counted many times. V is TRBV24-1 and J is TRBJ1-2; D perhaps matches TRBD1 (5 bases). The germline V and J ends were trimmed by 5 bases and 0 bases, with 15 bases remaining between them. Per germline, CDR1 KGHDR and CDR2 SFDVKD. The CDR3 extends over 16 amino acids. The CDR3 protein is CATSVLGEQANYGYTF. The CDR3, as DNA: TGTGCCACCAGTGTCTTGGGGGAACAGGCTAACTATGGCTACACCTTC.

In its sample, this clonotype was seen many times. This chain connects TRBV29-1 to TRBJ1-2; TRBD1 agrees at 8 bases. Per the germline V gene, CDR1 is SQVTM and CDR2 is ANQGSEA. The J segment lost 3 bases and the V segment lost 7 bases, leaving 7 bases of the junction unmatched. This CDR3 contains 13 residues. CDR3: CSGGDRQDYGYTF. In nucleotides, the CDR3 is TGCAGCGGGGGGGACAGGCAGGACTATGGCTACACCTTC.

CDR3 sequence reads: CASRIAGLGHEQFF. CDR3 nucleotides: TGTGCCAGCAGAATAGCGGGGTTGGGGCATGAGCAGTTCTTC. The rearrangement joins TRBV28 to TRBJ2-1; 8 bases map to TRBD2. The CDR3 loop spans 14 amino acids. Germline V gene data show CDR1 as MDHEN and CDR2 as SYDVKM. The V and J ends lost 6 bases and 8 bases, in that order; junction bases with no gene match: 9.

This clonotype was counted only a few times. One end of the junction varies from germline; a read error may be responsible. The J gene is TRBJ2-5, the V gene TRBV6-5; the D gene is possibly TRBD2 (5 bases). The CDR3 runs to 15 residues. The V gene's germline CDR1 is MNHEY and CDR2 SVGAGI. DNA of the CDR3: TGTGCCAGCAGTTACAAGGTCTGGGGAGAAGAGGCCCAGTACTTC. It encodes CASSYKVWGEEAQYF.